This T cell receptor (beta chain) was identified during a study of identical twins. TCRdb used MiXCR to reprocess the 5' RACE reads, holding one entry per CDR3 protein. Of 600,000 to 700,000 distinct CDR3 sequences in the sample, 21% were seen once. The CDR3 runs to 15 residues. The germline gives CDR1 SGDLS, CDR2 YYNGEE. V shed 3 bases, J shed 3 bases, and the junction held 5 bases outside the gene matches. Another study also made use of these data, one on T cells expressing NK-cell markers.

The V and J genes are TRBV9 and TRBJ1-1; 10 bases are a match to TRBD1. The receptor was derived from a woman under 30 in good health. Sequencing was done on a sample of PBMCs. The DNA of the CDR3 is TGTGCCAGCAGCGAGGCGGGACAGGGGTACACTGAAGCTTTCTTT. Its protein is CASSEAGQGYTEAFF.